This TCR beta chain was identified in a study of blood T cell repertoires in COVID-19. Study details: The origin of the acute and convalescent COVID-19 samples was the United States, Italy and Spain. Sources were T cells, B-cell-depleted T cells, or PBMCs; the material itself was cDNA or gDNA.

V lost 3 bases, J lost 6 bases, and 11 bases stayed unmatched. The CDR3 runs to 16 residues. Germline V gives CDR1 KGHSH, CDR2 LQKENI. Authors' processing steps: Counts of nucleated cells, estimated from reference gene primer amplification, were obtained. Repertoires were generated with immunoSEQ multiplex PCR, while TCRdb's copy carries only in-frame clones and drops some. V and J calls plus clone size are reproduced from that table; the DNA served to infer D and trimming. The table has 150,000 or so clones, more than 85% seen once; the top ten hold almost 1%. The gene calls are TRBV18 and TRBJ2-3; TRBD2 matches at 8 bases. Input material: peripheral blood. This clonotype originated in a man between 18 and 35 years old with acute or convalescent COVID-19. This CDR3 is CASSPPVAGGRDTQYF. The CDR3, as DNA: TGTGCCAGCTCACCCCCCGTGGCGGGGGGACGGGATACGCAGTATTTT. The full variable domain, with the rest looked up from reference TRBV18 and TRBJ2-3, is NAGVMQNPRHLVRRRGQEARLRCSPMKGHSHVYWYRQLPEEGLKFMVYLQKENIIDESGMPKERFSAEFPKEGPSILRIQQVVRGDSAAYFCASSPPVAGGRDTQYFGPGTRLTVL.